This T cell receptor (beta chain) came from a study of blood T cell repertoires in COVID-19. About the research overall: The United States, Italy and Spain were the sources of the acute and convalescent COVID-19 samples.

Under the authors' procedure: Amplification of reference gene primers was used by the study to estimate nucleated cell counts. Profiling relied on immunoSEQ multiplex PCR, and the TCRdb table lists in-frame clones only, not all of them. V, J and clone size were drawn from that table, and D and trimming were deduced from the DNA. This table holds approximately 190,000 clones, around four fifths found once. Trimming took 3 bases from V and 7 from J, leaving 19 bases between them. The CDR3 runs to 16 residues. The V gene's germline CDR1 is LGHDT and CDR2 YNNKEL (reference sequence). J is TRBJ1-3 and V is TRBV3-1 (or the pseudogene TRBV3-2); D unresolved. The TCR sequence derives from a woman in her forties with acute or convalescent COVID-19. What was sequenced was peripheral blood. CDR3 coding DNA: TGTGCCAGCAGCCACTCGGTTGGGCAGGCAAGGAACACCATATATTTT. Amino acid sequence: CASSHSVGQARNTIYF.